The 11 T cell receptor beta chains presented below share a single source sample, sequenced in a study of cytomegalovirus exposure and HLA in healthy donors. In the PCR, 60 Vbeta and 13 Jbeta primers were used. The method was immunoSEQ multiplex PCR; TCRdb's version includes in-frame clones alone and lacks a portion of them. This sample contains about 82,000 clones. Sequenced: PBMCs. Receptor source: a woman in her 30s in good health and CMV-seronegative.

The chain joins TRBV6-5 to TRBJ2-1, with D perhaps matching TRBD2 (6 bases). Trimming removed 7 bases at V and 5 bases at J, with 18 bases between. CDR3 size: 15 residues. The germline gives CDR1 MNHEY, CDR2 SVGAGI. The CDR3: CASTSSGTGDNEQFF. The CDR3 nucleotides read TGTGCCAGCACCTCCTCCGGGACGGGAGACAATGAGCAGTTCTTC.

V is TRBV19 and J is TRBJ2-1; weak D call: TRBD1 (6 bases). This CDR3 comprises 12 residues. Germline-derived CDR1 and CDR2 are LNHDA and SQIVND (reference sequence). Trimming shortened V by 5 bases and J by 15 bases, and 17 bases separated the two germline ends. This CDR3 reads CASSRQGGDPFF. In DNA form, the CDR3 reads TGTGCCAGTAGTCGACAAGGGGGAGATCCGTTCTTC.

V and J are TRBV19 and TRBJ1-1; D is unclear. Per the germline V gene, CDR1 is LNHDA and CDR2 is SQIVND (reference sequence). This CDR3 contains 12 residues. V was pared by 7 bases and J by 2 bases, with 8 bases between. The CDR3 bases are TGTGCCAGTACTTACAGTAACACTGAAGCTTTCTTT. It translates to CASTYSNTEAFF.

The chain couples TRBV6-1 to TRBJ1-5, with D unresolved. Trimming took off 1 base at V and 4 bases at J, with 5 bases between the two ends. The germline CDR1 and CDR2 sequences are MNHNS and SASEGT. The CDR3 sequence is 13 residues long. The CDR3 coding sequence is TGTGCCAGCAGTGAAGGAGGGAATCAGCCCCAGCATTTT. Amino acid sequence: CASSEGGNQPQHF.

V is TRBV4-1 and J is TRBJ2-2; maybe TRBD2 (5 bases). Germline V gene data show CDR1 as MGHRA and CDR2 as YSYEKL. This CDR3 has 14 amino acids. With 2 bases removed from V and 5 bases from J, the gap between germline ends came to 9 bases. The CDR3 DNA reads as TGCGCCAGCAGCCAACTGGGCGGGACCGGGGAGCTGTTTTTT. It codes for CASSQLGGTGELFF.

The CDR3 DNA reads TGCAGCGTTTCGGGGGCTAGCGGGGGCACAGATACGCAGTATTTT. The encoded protein is CSVSGASGGTDTQYF. The chain is built from TRBV29-1 and TRBJ2-3, with 9 bases identical to TRBD2. The junction had 7 bases not matched to a gene; V was cut back by 5 bases and J by 1 base. This CDR3 spans 15 amino acids. Germline CDR1 SQVTM, CDR2 ANQGSEA.

The chain carries TRBV30 and TRBJ1-2, with D perhaps TRBD1 (6 bases). Trimming took 2 bases from V and 8 from J, leaving 18 bases between them. This CDR3 comprises 14 residues. Germline-derived CDR1 and CDR2 are GTSNPN and SVGIG (reference sequence). CDR3 in DNA: TGTGCCTGGAGTTTCAGTCGTCAGGGGAACGGCTACACCTTC. It is translated as CAWSFSRQGNGYTF.

V is TRBV18 and J is TRBJ2-2; tentatively, D is TRBD1 (6 bases). V was trimmed by 2 bases and J by 3 bases, leaving 10 bases between them. The length of the CDR3 is 15 residues. Per germline, CDR1 KGHSH and CDR2 LQKENI. CDR3 bases: TGTGCCAGCTCACCAGCGCACAGGGACACCGGGGAGCTGTTTTTT. This sequence encodes CASSPAHRDTGELFF.

The J gene is TRBJ2-2, the V gene TRBV30; 12 bases map to TRBD1. V gave up 3 bases and J gave up 0 bases; unmatched junction bases: 5. The CDR3 sequence is 17 residues long. The germline gives CDR1 GTSNPN, CDR2 SVGIG (reference sequence). This CDR3 reads CAWRTGTGGANTGELFF. The CDR3, as DNA: TGTGCCTGGAGAACCGGGACAGGGGGCGCGAACACCGGGGAGCTGTTTTTT.

The chain carries TRBV5-1 and TRBJ2-5, with 9 bases fitting TRBD2. Germline CDR1 and CDR2: SGHRS and YFSETQ. V was pared by 4 bases and J by 5 bases, with 3 bases of the junction left unmatched. This CDR3 region has 13 residues. The chain's CDR3 is CASSGTSRETQYF. The CDR3 DNA is TGCGCCAGCAGCGGGACTAGCAGGGAGACCCAGTACTTC.

The genes are TRBV30 and TRBJ2-1; 13 bases map to TRBD2. The length of the CDR3 is 16 residues. The V and J ends lost 2 bases and 7 bases, in that order; junction bases with no gene match: 8. CDR1 is GTSNPN, CDR2 SVGIG, per germline (reference sequence). CDR3: CAWSRTSGGAMNEQFF. The CDR3 DNA follows: TGTGCCTGGAGTCGAACTAGCGGGGGGGCTATGAATGAGCAGTTCTTC.